Following are 2 T cell receptor beta chains from one sample sequenced in a study of blood T cell repertoires in COVID-19. Libraries were prepared by immunoSEQ multiplex PCR; TCRdb keeps only in-frame clonotypes and omits some of them. This sample has fewer than 150,000 clones, with roughly four fifths found just once. Source material: peripheral blood. All receptors derive from a human donor in a cohort sampled during active COVID-19.

The chain recombines TRBV5-4 with TRBJ1-2; D call uncertain. The CDR3 has 14 residues. The V gene's germline CDR1 is SGHNT and CDR2 YYREEE (reference sequence). V was pared by 3 bases and J by 0 bases, with 9 bases between. The CDR3 nucleotides are TGTGCCAGCAGCTCTGGCCTCTCTAACTATGGCTACACCTTC. Its translation: CASSSGLSNYGYTF.

This clone was observed once. The chain employs TRBV10-3 and TRBJ2-3; 8 bases map to TRBD2. CDR1 and CDR2 (germline): ENHRY, SYGVKD. Losses at the gene ends were 10 bases for V and 2 bases for J; bases not matched to a gene: 8. The CDR3 covers 14 residues. The CDR3 is CATTGGVNTDTQYF. The CDR3 DNA reads TGTGCCACCACGGGGGGGGTGAACACAGATACGCAGTATTTT.